One and the same sample provided the 9 T cell receptor beta chains below, sequenced in a study of blood T cell repertoires in COVID-19. Repertoires were generated with immunoSEQ multiplex PCR, while TCRdb's copy carries only in-frame clones and drops some. The top ten hold more than 0.95% of the sample, which has more than 300,000 clones, approximately 90% seen once. The sample taken for sequencing was PBMCs or T cells enriched from blood (not recorded which). The source is a woman aged 18-29 years who had recovered from COVID-19.

The V call is TRBV6-2 or TRBV6-3, the J call TRBJ2-7, with no clear D. V was cut by 5 bases and J by 2 bases, with 7 bases left in between. CDR3 length equals 12 residues. The V gene's germline CDR1 is MNHEY and CDR2 SVGEGT. CDR3: CASSTTAYEQYF. The DNA of the CDR3 is TGTGCCAGCAGTACTACTGCCTACGAGCAGTACTTC.

The J gene is TRBJ1-2, the V gene TRBV29-1; D is unclear. Germline V gene sequence: CDR1 SQVTM, CDR2 ANQGSEA. This CDR3 has 14 amino acids. Trimming cost V 3 bases and J 0 bases, with 11 bases left between them. This CDR3 is CSVESGYSNYGYTF. CDR3 in DNA: TGCAGCGTTGAGTCGGGATACTCTAACTATGGCTACACCTTC.

J is TRBJ2-3 and V is TRBV11-2; perhaps TRBD1 as D (5 bases). CDR3 size: 16 residues. The germline CDR1 and CDR2 sequences are SGHAT and FQNNGV. Trimming took 5 bases from V and 1 from J, leaving 16 bases between them. The DNA for the CDR3 is TGTGCCAGCAGCCAGGATGGGGTAGGGGGCACAGATACGCAGTATTTT. This encodes CASSQDGVGGTDTQYF.

The chain is built from TRBV29-1 and TRBJ2-7, with TRBD2 matching over 8 bases. The V gene end was trimmed by 3 bases and the J gene end by 3 bases; junction bases not matched to a gene: 4. The CDR3 sequence is 13 residues long. Germline CDR1 is SQVTM and CDR2 is ANQGSEA. DNA for the CDR3: TGCAGCGTTGACGGGGGGGAGCACTACGAGCAGTACTTC. Translated: CSVDGGEHYEQYF.

This clone was seen just once. This chain uses TRBV30 with TRBJ1-1, with D possibly TRBD1 on 6 matching bases. The CDR3 loop spans 12 amino acids. V dropped 4 bases and J dropped 2 bases, with 8 bases sitting between them. Per the germline V gene, CDR1 is GTSNPN and CDR2 is SVGIG (reference sequence). The CDR3 protein is CAWNRDNTEAFF. The CDR3 DNA reads TGTGCCTGGAACAGGGACAACACTGAAGCTTTCTTT.

The CDR3 sequence is CASRTGYSSYNEQFF. CDR3 DNA sequence: TGTGCCAGTAGGACGGGATACAGTTCCTACAATGAGCAGTTCTTC. V and J are TRBV19 and TRBJ2-1, with a possible D match to TRBD2 (5 bases). The V end lost 6 bases, the J end lost 1 base, and 13 bases lay between the germline ends. Germline lookup yields CDR1 LNHDA and CDR2 SQIVND (reference sequence). The CDR3 sequence is 15 residues long.

This clone was counted once. This chain joins TRBV9 and TRBJ2-4; unclear D gene. CDR1 and CDR2 from the germline V gene are SGDLS and YYNGEE. The V end lost 0 bases, the J end lost 0 bases, and 16 bases lay between the germline ends. The CDR3 is 18 residues long. The DNA of the CDR3 is TGTGCCAGCAGCGTAGCCCCGATTGGCAGTCTAGCCAAAAACATTCAGTACTTC. Its protein product is CASSVAPIGSLAKNIQYF.

This chain connects TRBV4-1 to TRBJ2-3; perhaps TRBD1 as D (5 bases). The CDR3 has 19 residues. Trimming removed 3 bases at V and 0 bases at J, with 22 bases between. CDR1 is MGHRA and CDR2 is YSYEKL in the germline V gene. The CDR3 loop is CASSQPPLQDRSSTDTQYF. The CDR3 DNA is TGCGCCAGCAGCCAGCCCCCCCTACAGGACCGGTCCAGCACAGATACGCAGTATTTT.

This rearrangement joins TRBV21-1 to TRBJ1-2. TRBV21-1 is given as a pseudogene. The CDR3 extends over 14 amino acids. CDR3 sequence (DNA): TGTGCCAGCAGCCCCTGTGGAGGGAACTATGGCTACACCTTC. It specifies CASSPCGGNYGYTF.